This TCR beta chain stems from a study of T-cell reconstitution after alpha-beta-depleted transplantation in children. A TCRbeta library incorporating unique molecular identifiers was prepared. Using its own MiXCR run on the PCR reads, TCRdb lists one record per CDR3 protein. The sample carries 150,000 to 250,000 distinct CDR3 sequences, approximately 14% recorded once. The CDR3 consists of 16 residues. Germline V gene lookup returns CDR1 SGHKS and CDR2 YYEKEE (reference sequence). With 3 bases removed from V and 6 bases from J, the gap between germline ends came to 19 bases. The sequence was obtained from a human donor who donated a stem cell graft to a child with acute lymphoblastic leukemia. The genes are TRBV5-5 and TRBJ2-1; TRBD2 might be the D (7 bases). The sample consisted of PBMCs from the stem cell graft donor, taken from the stem cell graft. The CDR3 here is CASSWGGREWSNEQFF. The DNA for the CDR3 is TGTGCCAGCAGCTGGGGGGGGCGGGAGTGGAGCAATGAGCAGTTCTTC.